A selection of T cell receptor beta chains follows, all from one sample in a study of ipilimumab plus nivolumab after autologous stem cell transplantation. Data came from immunoSEQ multiplex PCR; TCRdb stores just in-frame clones and leaves some out. The sample holds 20,000 to 30,000 clones, just over 85% seen once. This sample comprised PBMCs, obtained in a trial of ipilimumab plus nivolumab as post-transplant consolidation. The source is a male donor with diffuse large B-cell lymphoma. Both conserved end residues are part of each CDR3. The D gene is left open where the match is weak. Clone size is shown for a subset of rows, as once, few, many or a class of expanded clone.

NA	TRBJ2-3	TRBD2	TRBV5-1	TGCGCCAGCAGCCCCGGGACTAGCGGGGGGAAAACAGATACGCAGTATTTT	CASSPGTSGGKTDTQYF
NA	TRBJ2-3	NA	TRBV7-7	TGTGCCAGCAGCTCCACTAGTTCAAGCACAGATACGCAGTATTTT	CASSSTSSSTDTQYF
NA	TRBJ2-5	NA	TRBV25-1	TGTGCCAGCAGTGAATGGGTAAGAGAGACCCAGTACTTC	CASSEWVRETQYF
once	TRBJ2-3	NA	TRBV18	TGTGCCAGCTCACCAGGCGGGGCGGGGGATACGCAGTATTTT	CASSPGGAGDTQYF
NA	TRBJ1-5	NA	TRBV21-1	TGTGCCAGCAGCCTGGGGGAGGAGATCAATCAGCCCCAGCATTTT	CASSLGEEINQPQHF
NA	TRBJ2-3	TRBD2	TRBV4-2	TGTGCCAGCAGCCAGGCGGGACTAGCGTCAGGTGATACGCAGTATTTT	CASSQAGLASGDTQYF
NA	TRBJ1-2	NA	TRBV6-6	TGTGCCAGCAGTCTAGGACAGAACTATGGCTACACCTTC	CASSLGQNYGYTF
NA	TRBJ2-5	NA	TRBV2	TGTGCCAGTGAAGGGGCTGCTCAAGAGACCCAGTACTTC	CASEGAAQETQYF
NA	TRBJ2-2	NA	TRBV6-5	TGTGCCAGCAGTTACCTGAGAGAAAAGGGCGCCGGGGAGCTGTTTTTT	CASSYLREKGAGELFF
NA	TRBJ1-2	NA	TRBV6-5	TGTGCCAGCAGTGTCACCGGGACACGTACATATGGCTACACCTTC	CASSVTGTRTYGYTF
NA	TRBJ2-3	NA	TRBV6-6	TGTGCCAGCAGTTCCAACCTCCCCGACTCTAACCTGCAGTATTTT	CASSSNLPDSNLQYF
few	TRBJ1-2	TRBD1	TRBV19	TGTGCCAGTAGTATGGGACAGGGGATCCTCTATGGCTACACCTTC	CASSMGQGILYGYTF
NA	TRBJ2-3	NA	TRBV16	TGTGCCAGCAGCCGAGGGCGAAAATCCACTGTTAGCACAGATACGCAGTATTTT	CASSRGRKSTVSTDTQYF
NA	TRBJ2-1	NA	TRBV28	TGTGCCAGCACCACAGGGTCCTACAATGAGCAGTTCTTC	CASTTGSYNEQFF
NA	TRBJ2-7	NA	TRBV7-2	TGTGCCAGCAGCCTTGGAGAGACGGCATCCTACGAGCAGTACTTC	CASSLGETASYEQYF
NA	TRBJ2-7	NA	TRBV7-9	TGTGCCAGCAGCCGAATGACAGGCGTCTACGAGCAGTACTTC	CASSRMTGVYEQYF
few	TRBJ1-3	NA	TRBV29-1	TGCAGCGCTGGGGGGGGCGGAAACACCATATATTTT	CSAGGGGNTIYF
once	TRBJ2-7	TRBD1	TRBV5-1	TGCGCCAGCAGCATGACAGGGCGGGCCTACGAGCAGTACTTC	CASSMTGRAYEQYF
NA	TRBJ2-1	TRBD2	TRBV4-3	TGCGCCAGCAGCCAAATAGCGGGGGGGCCGGCCAATGAGCAGTTCTTC	CASSQIAGGPANEQFF
NA	TRBJ2-5	NA	TRBV6-5	TGTGCCAGCAGAAAGACATATCTCCAAGAGACCCAGTACTTC	CASRKTYLQETQYF
NA	TRBJ2-3	NA	TRBV5-4	TGTGCCAGCAGCCCGGCAGGACTCACAGATACGCAGTATTTT	CASSPAGLTDTQYF
NA	TRBJ2-7	NA	TRBV2	TGTGCCAGCAGTATCCTCTACGAGCAGTACTTC	CASSILYEQYF
NA	TRBJ2-5	NA	TRBV7-2	TGTGCCAGCAGCGAAACTGCGGCGCAAGAGACCCAGTACTTC	CASSETAAQETQYF
NA	TRBJ1-1	TRBD1	TRBV11-2	TGTGCCAGCGGGGTTGGGGACAGGCGGAACACTGAAGCTTTCTTT	CASGVGDRRNTEAFF
NA	TRBJ1-2	NA	TRBV2	TGTGCCAGCAGGATACAGGGTCGTGGCTACACCTTC	CASRIQGRGYTF
NA	TRBJ2-1	NA	TRBV4-2	TGTGCCAGCAGCCAAGAGGGGGTAGAGGGTGTCTACAATGAGCAGTTCTTC	CASSQEGVEGVYNEQFF
NA	TRBJ2-3	NA	TRBV29-1	TGCAGCGTTGAAGATTTTGGGGATACGCAGTATTTT	CSVEDFGDTQYF
once	TRBJ2-7	TRBD1	TRBV6-5	TGTGCCAGCAGTGAAGGGGGCGCATACGAGCAGTACTTC	CASSEGGAYEQYF
NA	TRBJ1-5	NA	TRBV19	TGTGCCAGTAGATGGGGGGACACTAGCAATCAGCCCCAGCATTTT	CASRWGDTSNQPQHF
NA	TRBJ1-1	NA	TRBV6-1	TGTGCCAGCAGTGAAAGAGTGGGTGAAGCTTTCTTT	CASSERVGEAFF
once	TRBJ2-2	TRBD1	TRBV19	TGTGCCAGTAGTACACAGGGGTCCGGGGAGCTGTTTTTT	CASSTQGSGELFF
NA	TRBJ2-5	NA	TRBV4-2	TGTGCCAGCAGCCAAGTGGCTGGGGACAACCAAGAGACCCAGTACTTC	CASSQVAGDNQETQYF
NA	TRBJ2-3	TRBD2	TRBV4-3	TGCGCCAGCAGCCAAGGACCGGGGACTAGCGGGGGAGTAAGCACAGATACGCAGTATTTT	CASSQGPGTSGGVSTDTQYF
NA	TRBJ1-1	TRBD1	TRBV7-2	TGTGCCAGCAGCCGACAGGGTGGCACTGAAGCTTTCTTT	CASSRQGGTEAFF
NA	TRBJ2-2	NA	TRBV27	TGTGCCAGCAGTTTATTTAGGTTCGGGAGTACCACCGGGGAGCTGTTTTTT	CASSLFRFGSTTGELFF
NA	TRBJ2-7	NA	TRBV5-1	TGCGCCAGCAGCCCGGGACCAAAAACTAGCTCCTACGAGCAGTACTTC	CASSPGPKTSSYEQYF
NA	TRBJ2-1	NA	TRBV30	TGTGCCTGGGACAGCTACAATGAGCAGTTCTTC	CAWDSYNEQFF
NA	TRBJ1-6	NA	TRBV5-8	TGTGCCAGCAGCTTGGGCGAGATTTATAATTCACCCCTCCACTTT	CASSLGEIYNSPLHF
NA	TRBJ2-1	TRBD1	TRBV18	TGTGCCAGTTGGGATCGGGACAGGGGCGTCAATGAGCAGTTCTTC	CASWDRDRGVNEQFF
NA	TRBJ2-3	NA	TRBV12-5	TGTGCTAGTGCCCCGACGGGACTCCGCACAGATACGCAGTATTTT	CASAPTGLRTDTQYF